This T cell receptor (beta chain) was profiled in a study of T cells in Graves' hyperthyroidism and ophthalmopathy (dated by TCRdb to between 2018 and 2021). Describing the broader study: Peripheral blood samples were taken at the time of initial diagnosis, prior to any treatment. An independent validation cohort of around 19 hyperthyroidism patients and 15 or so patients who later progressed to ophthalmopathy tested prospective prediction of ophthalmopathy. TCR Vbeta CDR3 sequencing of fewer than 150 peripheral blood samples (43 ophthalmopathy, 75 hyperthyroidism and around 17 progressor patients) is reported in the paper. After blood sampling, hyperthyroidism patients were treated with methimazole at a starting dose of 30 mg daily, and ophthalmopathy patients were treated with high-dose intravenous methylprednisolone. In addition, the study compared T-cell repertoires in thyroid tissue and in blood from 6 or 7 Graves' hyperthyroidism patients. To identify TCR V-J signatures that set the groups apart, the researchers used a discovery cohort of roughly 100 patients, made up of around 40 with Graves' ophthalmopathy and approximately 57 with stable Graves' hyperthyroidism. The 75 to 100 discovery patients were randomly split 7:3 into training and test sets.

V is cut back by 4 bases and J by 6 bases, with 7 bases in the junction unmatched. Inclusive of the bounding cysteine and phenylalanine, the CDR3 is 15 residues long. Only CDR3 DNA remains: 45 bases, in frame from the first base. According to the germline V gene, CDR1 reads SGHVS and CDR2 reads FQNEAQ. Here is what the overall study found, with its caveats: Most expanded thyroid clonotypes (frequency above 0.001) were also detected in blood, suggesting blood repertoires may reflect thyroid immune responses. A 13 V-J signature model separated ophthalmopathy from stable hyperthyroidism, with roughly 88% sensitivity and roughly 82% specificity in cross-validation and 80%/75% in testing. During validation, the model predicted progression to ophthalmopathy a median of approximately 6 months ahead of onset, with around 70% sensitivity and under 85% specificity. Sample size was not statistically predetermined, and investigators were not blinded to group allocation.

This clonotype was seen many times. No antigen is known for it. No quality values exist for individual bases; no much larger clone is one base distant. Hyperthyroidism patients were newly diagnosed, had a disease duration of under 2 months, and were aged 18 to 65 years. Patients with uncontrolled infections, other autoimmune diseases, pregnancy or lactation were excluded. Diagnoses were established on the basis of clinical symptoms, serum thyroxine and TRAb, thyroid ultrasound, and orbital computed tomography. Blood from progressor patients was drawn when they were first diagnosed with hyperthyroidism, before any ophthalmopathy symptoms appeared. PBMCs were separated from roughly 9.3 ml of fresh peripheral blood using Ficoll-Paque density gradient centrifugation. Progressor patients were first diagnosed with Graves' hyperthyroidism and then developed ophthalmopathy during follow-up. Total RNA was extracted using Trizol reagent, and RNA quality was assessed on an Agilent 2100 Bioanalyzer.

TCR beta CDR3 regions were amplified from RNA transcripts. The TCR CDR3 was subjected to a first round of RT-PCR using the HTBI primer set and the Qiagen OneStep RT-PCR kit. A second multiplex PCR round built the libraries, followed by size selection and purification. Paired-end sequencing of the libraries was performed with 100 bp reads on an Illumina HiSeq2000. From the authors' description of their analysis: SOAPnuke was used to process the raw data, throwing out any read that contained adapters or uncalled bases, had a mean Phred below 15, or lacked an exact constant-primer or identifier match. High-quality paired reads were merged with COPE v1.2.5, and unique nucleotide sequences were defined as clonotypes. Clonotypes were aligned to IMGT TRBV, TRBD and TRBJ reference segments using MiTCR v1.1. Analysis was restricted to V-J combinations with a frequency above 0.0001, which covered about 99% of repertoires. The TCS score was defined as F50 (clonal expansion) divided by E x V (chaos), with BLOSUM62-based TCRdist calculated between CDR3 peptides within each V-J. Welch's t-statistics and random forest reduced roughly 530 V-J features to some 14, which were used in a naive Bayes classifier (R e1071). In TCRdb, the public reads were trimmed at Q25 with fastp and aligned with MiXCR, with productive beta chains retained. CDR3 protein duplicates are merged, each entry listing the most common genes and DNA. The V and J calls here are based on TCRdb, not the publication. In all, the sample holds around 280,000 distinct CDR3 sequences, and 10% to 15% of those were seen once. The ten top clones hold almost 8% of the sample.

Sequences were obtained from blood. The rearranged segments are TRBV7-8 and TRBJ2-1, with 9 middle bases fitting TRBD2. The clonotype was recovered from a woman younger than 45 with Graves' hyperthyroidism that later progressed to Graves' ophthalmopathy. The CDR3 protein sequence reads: CASSYRTSASNEQFF. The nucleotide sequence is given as TGTGCCAGCAGCTATCGGACTAGCGCGTCCAATGAGCAGTTCTTC.